The 17 T cell receptor beta chains in this list originate from one sample, sequenced in a study of blood T cells in healthy people across ages. The second PCR ran about 6 to 12 cycles with a sample-barcoded 5' primer and J-beta primers. TCRdb analysed the 5' RACE reads with MiXCR anew, one entry per CDR3 protein. The repertoire holds 1.5 million or so distinct CDR3 sequences, approximately 42% seen once, with less than 8% in the top ten. Sequencing used blood. The source of these receptors is a woman under 30 in good health.

The chain combines TRBV19 with TRBJ1-2; no reliable D call. This CDR3 contains 12 residues. V was trimmed by 10 bases and J by 4 bases, leaving 13 bases between them. CDR1 and CDR2 (germline): LNHDA, SQIVND (reference sequence). The CDR3 DNA is TGTGCCACCTCACCCGGGAGCTATGGCTACACCTTC. Amino acid sequence: CATSPGSYGYTF.

This clonotype was recorded a few times. The rearrangement uses TRBV7-2 and TRBJ2-3, with 7 bases matching TRBD1. In germline, CDR1 is SGHTA, CDR2 FQGNSA. The CDR3 has 15 residues. V lost 1 base, J lost 6 bases, and 7 bases stayed unmatched. Here the CDR3 reads CASSLDRGVKDTQYF. CDR3 DNA sequence: TGTGCCAGCAGCTTAGACAGGGGTGTTAAGGATACGCAGTATTTT.

This clonotype was counted ten times or more. This chain connects TRBV9 to TRBJ1-2; no firm D call. Between the trimmed V and J ends, which lost 0 bases and 2 bases, there was a span of 5 bases. This CDR3 contains 13 residues. The germline V gene encodes CDR1 SGDLS and CDR2 YYNGEE. CDR3 in DNA: TGTGCCAGCAGCGTAGAGGACAACTATGGCTACACCTTC. Translation: CASSVEDNYGYTF.

J is TRBJ2-4 and V is TRBV7-9; TRBD1 agrees at 10 bases. CDR3 size: 14 residues. With 4 bases clipped from V and 6 bases from J, the junction kept 3 bases outside the gene matches. Germline assignment: CDR1 SEHNR and CDR2 FQNEAQ (reference sequence). This CDR3 reads CASSSRDRGNIQYF. The CDR3 DNA follows: TGTGCCAGCAGCTCCCGGGACAGGGGAAACATTCAGTACTTC.

The rearrangement uses TRBV6-1 and TRBJ2-3, with TRBD1 matching 7 bases. This CDR3 has 16 amino acids. V lost 0 bases to trimming and J lost 1 base; unmatched junction nucleotides: 4. Germline CDR1 is MNHNS and CDR2 is SASEGT. CDR3 amino acids: CASSEAGTARTDTQYF. The CDR3 DNA reads as TGTGCCAGCAGTGAAGCCGGGACAGCTCGCACAGATACGCAGTATTTT.

J is TRBJ2-1 and V is TRBV3-1, with D possibly TRBD1 on 6 matching bases. Per germline, CDR1 LGHDT and CDR2 YNNKEL (reference sequence). V was cut by 6 bases and J by 6 bases, with 12 bases left in between. The CDR3 extends over 13 amino acids. The CDR3 sequence: CASRQQGCNEQFF. CDR3 nucleotide sequence: TGTGCCAGCAGACAACAGGGCTGCAATGAGCAGTTCTTC.

This rearrangement joins TRBV29-1 to TRBJ2-5, with 14 bases lining up with TRBD2. Germline CDR1 is SQVTM and CDR2 is ANQGSEA. The CDR3 sequence is 14 residues long. Germline trimming cut 7 bases from V and 5 bases from J; bases unmatched to any gene: 6. This CDR3 reads CSARGTSGSETQYF. DNA for the CDR3: TGCAGCGCCAGAGGGACTAGCGGGAGTGAGACCCAGTACTTC.

This clonotype came up a few times. The chain recombines TRBV6-2 or TRBV6-3 with TRBJ2-3, with D possibly called TRBD1 or TRBD2 (5 bases each). V was shortened by 0 bases and J by 1 base, with 11 bases between the two germline ends. The CDR3 covers 16 residues. CDR1 MNHEY and CDR2 SVGEGT come from the germline V gene. Written as DNA, the CDR3 is TGTGCCAGCAGTTACTCTCCCGGGGCCGGCACAGATACGCAGTATTTT. Amino acid sequence: CASSYSPGAGTDTQYF.

V gene TRBV6-6 combines with J gene TRBJ1-2; 7 bases fit TRBD1. This CDR3 spans 13 amino acids. The ends lost 5 bases at V and 8 bases at J; junction bases unmatched: 8. CDR1 and CDR2 (germline): MNHNY, SVGAGI (reference sequence). The CDR3 reads CASSDTTGRGYTF. The CDR3 nucleotides read TGTGCCAGCAGTGACACGACAGGGCGAGGCTACACCTTC.

The chain's CDR3 is CASSTPSVGATIQYF. CDR3 DNA: TGTGCCAGCAGTACACCTAGCGTTGGGGCTACCATTCAGTACTTC. The gene calls are TRBV6-1 and TRBJ2-4, with D possibly matching TRBD2 (6 bases). The V gene lost 5 bases and the J gene lost 9 bases, with 20 bases spanning the gap. The germline gives CDR1 MNHNS, CDR2 SASEGT. The CDR3 runs 15 residues.

This clonotype was detected once. This chain links TRBV11-2 with TRBJ2-3; 10 bases match TRBD1. This CDR3 comprises 16 residues. Per germline, CDR1 SGHAT and CDR2 FQNNGV. V shed 5 bases and J 4 bases; nucleotides not matched to a gene: 9. CDR3 protein: CASSRRQGAWADTQYF. In DNA form, the CDR3 reads TGTGCCAGCAGCCGCAGACAGGGGGCTTGGGCAGATACGCAGTATTTT.

The gene calls are TRBV20-1 and TRBJ2-1; 13 bases line up with TRBD2. V trimming: 8 bases; J trimming: 4 bases; junction bases outside the gene matches: 11. Germline V gives CDR1 DFQATT, CDR2 SNEGSKA (reference sequence). CDR3 length equals 16 residues. The CDR3 bases are TGCAGTCAGGGCAAGTCGGGACTAGCGGGATACAATGAGCAGTTCTTC. Its protein is CSQGKSGLAGYNEQFF.

V gene TRBV20-1 combines with J gene TRBJ2-5; the D gene could be TRBD1 or TRBD2 (5 bases each). V lost 1 base and J lost 0, with 12 bases in between. The CDR3 totals 15 residues. The V gene's germline CDR1 is DFQATT and CDR2 SNEGSKA (reference sequence). CDR3: CSARGKGTNQETQYF. As DNA, the CDR3 is TGCAGTGCTAGAGGCAAGGGGACCAACCAAGAGACCCAGTACTTC.

This clonotype was seen a few times. This chain joins TRBV28 and TRBJ2-1; 12 bases agree with TRBD2. This CDR3 has 18 amino acids. Trimming cost V 5 bases and J 0 bases; bases outside gene matches: 8. Germline V gene data show CDR1 as MDHEN and CDR2 as SYDVKM. The CDR3 protein is CASSRLAGAYSSYNEQFF. CDR3 coding DNA: TGTGCCAGCAGTCGACTAGCGGGGGCTTACAGCTCCTACAATGAGCAGTTCTTC.

The V call is TRBV20-1, the J call TRBJ1-5; D remains unclear. V gave up 3 bases and J gave up 8 bases, with 14 bases separating them. CDR3 length equals 13 residues. Germline loops: CDR1 DFQATT, CDR2 SNEGSKA (reference sequence). The CDR3 loop is CSARDGVGKPQHF. CDR3 in DNA: TGCAGTGCTAGGGACGGGGTCGGGAAGCCCCAGCATTTT.

This clonotype was observed a handful of times. The V call is TRBV7-2, the J call TRBJ2-3, with 13 bases aligning to TRBD2. Germline V gene data show CDR1 as SGHTA and CDR2 as FQGNSA. V was clipped by 4 bases and J by 7 bases; unmatched bases: 8. This CDR3 spans 16 amino acids. DNA of the CDR3: TGTGCCAGCAGCTCGATCGGGACTAGCGGGAAACATACGCAGTATTTT. Encoded protein: CASSSIGTSGKHTQYF.

This clonotype was seen more than once but under ten times. The V call is TRBV10-3, the J call TRBJ2-1; D is uncertain. The germline V gene has CDR1 ENHRY and CDR2 SYGVKD. The V and J ends lost 10 bases and 9 bases respectively, with 7 bases between them. This CDR3 is built from 9 residues. The CDR3 loop is CANAFEQFF. CDR3 coding DNA: TGTGCCAACGCTTTTGAGCAGTTCTTC.